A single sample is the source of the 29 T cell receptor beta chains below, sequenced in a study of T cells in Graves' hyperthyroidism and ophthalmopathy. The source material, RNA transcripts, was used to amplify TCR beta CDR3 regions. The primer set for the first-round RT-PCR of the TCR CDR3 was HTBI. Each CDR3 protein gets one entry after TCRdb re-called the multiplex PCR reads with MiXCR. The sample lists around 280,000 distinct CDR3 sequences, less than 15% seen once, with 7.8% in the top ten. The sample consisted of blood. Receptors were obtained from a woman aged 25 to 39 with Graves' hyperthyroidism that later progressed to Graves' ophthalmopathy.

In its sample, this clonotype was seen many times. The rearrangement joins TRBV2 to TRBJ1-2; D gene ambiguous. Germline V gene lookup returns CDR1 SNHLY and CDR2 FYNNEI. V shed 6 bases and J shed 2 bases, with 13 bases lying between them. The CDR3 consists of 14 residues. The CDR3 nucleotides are TGTGCCAGCAGAGACCCTCTGGGGAACTATGGCTACACCTTC. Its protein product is CASRDPLGNYGYTF. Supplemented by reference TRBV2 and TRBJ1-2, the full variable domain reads EPEVTQTPSHQVTQMGQEVILRCVPISNHLYFYWYRQILGQKVEFLVSFYNNEISEKSEIFDDQFSVERPDGSNFTLKIRSTKLEDSAMYFCASRDPLGNYGYTFGSGTRLTVV.

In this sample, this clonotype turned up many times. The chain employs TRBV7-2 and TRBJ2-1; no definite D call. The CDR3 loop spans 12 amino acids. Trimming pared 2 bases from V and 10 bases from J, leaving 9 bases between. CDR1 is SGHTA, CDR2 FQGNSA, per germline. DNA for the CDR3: TGTGCCAGCAGCTTACAGATAGGGGAGCAGTTCTTC. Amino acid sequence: CASSLQIGEQFF.

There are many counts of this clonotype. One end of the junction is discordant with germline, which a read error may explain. CDR3 coding DNA: TGTGCCAGCAGGGAAGGGACTATACGGTATGAGCAGTTCTTC. Translating it yields CASREGTIRYEQFF. The chain has TRBV6-1 and TRBJ2-1; 7 positions agree with TRBD2. Looked up from germline, CDR1 is MNHNS and CDR2 is SASEGT. The CDR3 is made up of 14 amino acids.

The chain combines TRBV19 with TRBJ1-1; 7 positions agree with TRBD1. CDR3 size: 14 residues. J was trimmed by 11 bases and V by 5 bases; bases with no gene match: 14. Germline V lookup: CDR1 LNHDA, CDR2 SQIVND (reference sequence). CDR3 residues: CASSVTLTGSGAFF. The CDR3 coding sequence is TGTGCCAGTAGTGTAACCTTGACAGGGTCCGGGGCTTTCTTT.

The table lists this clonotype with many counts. Here the CDR3 reads CASSYSKEGLWQFF. The CDR3 DNA is TGTGCCAGCAGTTACTCGAAGGAGGGACTATGGCAGTTCTTC. The chain recombines TRBV6-2 or TRBV6-3 with TRBJ2-1; 7 bases map to TRBD2. V shed 0 bases and J 12 bases; nucleotides not matched to a gene: 8. Germline loops: CDR1 MNHEY, CDR2 SVGEGT. The CDR3 is 14 amino acids.

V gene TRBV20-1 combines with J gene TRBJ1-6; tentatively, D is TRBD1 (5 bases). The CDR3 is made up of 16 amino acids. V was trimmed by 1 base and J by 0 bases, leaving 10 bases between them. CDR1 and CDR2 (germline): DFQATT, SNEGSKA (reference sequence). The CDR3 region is CSARVGGSSYNSPLHF. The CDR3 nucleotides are TGCAGTGCTAGAGTCGGGGGGAGCTCCTATAATTCACCCCTCCACTTT.

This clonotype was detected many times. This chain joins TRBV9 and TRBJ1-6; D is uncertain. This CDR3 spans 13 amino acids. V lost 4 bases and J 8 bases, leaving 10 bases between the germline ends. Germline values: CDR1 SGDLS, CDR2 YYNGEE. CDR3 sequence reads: CASSPRTDSPLHF. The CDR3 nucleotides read TGTGCCAGCAGCCCACGGACGGATTCACCCCTCCACTTT. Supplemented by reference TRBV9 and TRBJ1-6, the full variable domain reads DSGVTQTPKHLITATGQRVTLRCSPRSGDLSVYWYQQSLDQGLQFLIQYYNGEERAKGNILERFSAQQFPDLHSELNLSSLELGDSALYFCASSPRTDSPLHFGNGTRLTVT.

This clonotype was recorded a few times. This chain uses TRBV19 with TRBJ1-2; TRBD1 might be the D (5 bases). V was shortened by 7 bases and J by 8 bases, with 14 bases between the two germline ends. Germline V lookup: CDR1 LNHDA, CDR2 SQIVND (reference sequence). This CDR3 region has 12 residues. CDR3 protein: CASMGLHGGYTF. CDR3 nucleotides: TGTGCCAGTATGGGACTCCACGGGGGCTACACCTTC.

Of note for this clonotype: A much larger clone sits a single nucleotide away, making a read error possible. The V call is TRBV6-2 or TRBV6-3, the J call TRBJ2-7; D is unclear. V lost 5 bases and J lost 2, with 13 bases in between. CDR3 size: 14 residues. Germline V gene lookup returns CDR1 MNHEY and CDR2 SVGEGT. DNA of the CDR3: TGTGCCAGCAGTGGCCCGGGCAACACCTACGAGCAGTACTTC. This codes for CASSGPGNTYEQYF.

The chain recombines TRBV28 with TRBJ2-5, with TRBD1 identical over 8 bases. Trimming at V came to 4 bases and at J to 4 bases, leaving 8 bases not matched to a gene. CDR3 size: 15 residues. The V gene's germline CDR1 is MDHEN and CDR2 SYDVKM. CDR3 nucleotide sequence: TGTGCCAGCAGTTACCCGACAGGGGTGGGAGAGACCCAGTACTTC. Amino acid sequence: CASSYPTGVGETQYF.

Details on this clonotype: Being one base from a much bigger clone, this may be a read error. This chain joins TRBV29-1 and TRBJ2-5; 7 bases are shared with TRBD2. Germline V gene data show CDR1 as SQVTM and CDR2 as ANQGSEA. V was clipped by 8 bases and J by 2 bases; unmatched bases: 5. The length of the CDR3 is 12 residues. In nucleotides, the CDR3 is TGCAGCTCCCGGGGGGATCAAGAGACCCAGTACTTC. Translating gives CSSRGDQETQYF.

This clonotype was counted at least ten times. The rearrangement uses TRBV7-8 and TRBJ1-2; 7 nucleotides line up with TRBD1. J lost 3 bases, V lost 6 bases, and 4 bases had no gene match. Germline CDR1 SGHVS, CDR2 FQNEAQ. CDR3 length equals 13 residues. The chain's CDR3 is CASSYTGDYGYTF. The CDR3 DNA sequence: TGTGCCAGCAGTTACACAGGGGACTATGGCTACACCTTC.

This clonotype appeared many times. As DNA, the CDR3 is TGTGCCAGCAGCGGGACTAGCGGGACACCGACGTACGAGCAGTACTTC. This codes for CASSGTSGTPTYEQYF. The genes are TRBV7-2 and TRBJ2-7; 13 bases map to TRBD2. This CDR3 region has 16 residues. V shed 5 bases and J 4 bases; nucleotides not matched to a gene: 8. Germline CDR1 reads SGHTA; CDR2 reads FQGNSA.

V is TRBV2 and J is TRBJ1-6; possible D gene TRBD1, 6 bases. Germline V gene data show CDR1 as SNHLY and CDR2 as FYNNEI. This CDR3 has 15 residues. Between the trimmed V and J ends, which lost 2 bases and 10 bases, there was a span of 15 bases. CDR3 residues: CASSEFGAGESPLHF. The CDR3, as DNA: TGTGCCAGCAGTGAATTTGGGGCAGGGGAATCACCCCTCCACTTT.

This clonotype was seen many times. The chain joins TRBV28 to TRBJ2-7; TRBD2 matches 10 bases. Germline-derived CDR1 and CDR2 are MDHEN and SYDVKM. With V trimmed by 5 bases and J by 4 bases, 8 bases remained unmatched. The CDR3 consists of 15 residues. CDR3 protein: CASSPSLGLAYEQYF. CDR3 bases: TGTGCCAGCAGTCCTAGTCTGGGACTAGCGTACGAGCAGTACTTC.

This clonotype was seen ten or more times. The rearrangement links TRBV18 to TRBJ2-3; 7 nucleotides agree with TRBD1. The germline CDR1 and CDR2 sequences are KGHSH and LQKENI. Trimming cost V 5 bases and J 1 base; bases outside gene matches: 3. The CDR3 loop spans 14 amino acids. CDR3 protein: CASSATGGTDTQYF. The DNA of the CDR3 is TGTGCCAGCTCAGCAACAGGGGGCACAGATACGCAGTATTTT.

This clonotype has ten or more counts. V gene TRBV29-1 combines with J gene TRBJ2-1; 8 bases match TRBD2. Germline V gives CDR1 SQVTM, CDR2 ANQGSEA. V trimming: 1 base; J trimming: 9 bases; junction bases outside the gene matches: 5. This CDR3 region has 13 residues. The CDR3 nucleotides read TGCAGCGTTGAAGGGCGGGAGGAGAGTGAGCAGTTCTTC. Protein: CSVEGREESEQFF.

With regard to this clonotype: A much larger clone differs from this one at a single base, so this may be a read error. CDR3 DNA sequence: TGCGCCAGCAGCCCCCATGCGGACAGATCCTACGAGCAGTACTTC. This gives the protein CASSPHADRSYEQYF. The rearrangement uses TRBV5-1 and TRBJ2-7, with D perhaps TRBD1 (6 bases). V lost 4 bases, J lost 1 base, and 15 bases lay in between. Germline V lookup: CDR1 SGHRS, CDR2 YFSETQ. The CDR3 consists of 15 residues.

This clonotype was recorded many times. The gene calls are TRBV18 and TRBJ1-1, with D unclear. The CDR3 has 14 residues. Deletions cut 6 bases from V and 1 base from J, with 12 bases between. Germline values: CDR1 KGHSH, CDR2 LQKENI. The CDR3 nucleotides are TGTGCCAGCTCGCAAGTTTTGCAGAACACTGAAGCTTTCTTT. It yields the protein CASSQVLQNTEAFF.

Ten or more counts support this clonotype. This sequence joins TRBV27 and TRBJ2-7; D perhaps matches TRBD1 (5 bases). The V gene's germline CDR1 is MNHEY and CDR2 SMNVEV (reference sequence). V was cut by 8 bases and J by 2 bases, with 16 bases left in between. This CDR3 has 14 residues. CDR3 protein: CASGDQARAYEQYF. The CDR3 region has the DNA TGTGCCAGCGGAGACCAGGCCAGGGCCTACGAGCAGTACTTC.

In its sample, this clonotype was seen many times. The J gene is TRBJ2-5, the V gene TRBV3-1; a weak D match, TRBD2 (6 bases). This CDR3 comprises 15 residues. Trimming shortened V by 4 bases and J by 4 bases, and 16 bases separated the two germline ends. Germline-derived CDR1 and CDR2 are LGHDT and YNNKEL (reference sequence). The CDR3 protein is CASSPSWGVRETQYF. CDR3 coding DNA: TGTGCCAGCAGCCCCTCCTGGGGGGTACGAGAGACCCAGTACTTC.

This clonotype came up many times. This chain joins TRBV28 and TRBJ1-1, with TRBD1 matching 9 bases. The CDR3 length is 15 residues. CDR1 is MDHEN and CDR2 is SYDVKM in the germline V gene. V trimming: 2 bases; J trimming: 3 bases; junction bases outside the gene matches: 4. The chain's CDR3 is CASSLGTGRDTEAFF. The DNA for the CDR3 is TGTGCCAGCAGTTTAGGGACAGGGAGGGACACTGAAGCTTTCTTT. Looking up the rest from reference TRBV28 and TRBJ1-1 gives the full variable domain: DVKVTQSSRYLVKRTGEKVFLECVQDMDHENMFWYRQDPGLGLRLIYFSYDVKMKEKGDIPEGYSVSREKKERFSLILESASTNQTSMYLCASSLGTGRDTEAFFGQGTRLTVV.

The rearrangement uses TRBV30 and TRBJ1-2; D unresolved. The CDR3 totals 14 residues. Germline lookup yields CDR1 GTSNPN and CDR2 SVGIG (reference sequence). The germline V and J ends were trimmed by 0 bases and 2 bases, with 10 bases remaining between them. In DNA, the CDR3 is TGTGCCTGGAGTGTAATAGGGCCAAACTATGGCTACACCTTC. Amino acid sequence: CAWSVIGPNYGYTF.

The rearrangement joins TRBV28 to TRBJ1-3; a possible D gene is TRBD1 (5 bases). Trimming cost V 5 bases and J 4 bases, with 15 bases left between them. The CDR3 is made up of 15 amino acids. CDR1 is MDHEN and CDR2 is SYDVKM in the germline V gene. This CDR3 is CASSPGGREGNTIYF. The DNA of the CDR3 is TGTGCCAGCAGTCCGGGGGGTCGCGAAGGAAACACCATATATTTT.

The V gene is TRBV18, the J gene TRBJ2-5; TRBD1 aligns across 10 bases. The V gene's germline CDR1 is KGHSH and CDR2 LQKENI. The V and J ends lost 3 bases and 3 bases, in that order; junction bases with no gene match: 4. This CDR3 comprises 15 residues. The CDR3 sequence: CASSPRQGAEETQYF. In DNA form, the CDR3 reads TGTGCCAGCTCACCGAGACAGGGGGCGGAAGAGACCCAGTACTTC.

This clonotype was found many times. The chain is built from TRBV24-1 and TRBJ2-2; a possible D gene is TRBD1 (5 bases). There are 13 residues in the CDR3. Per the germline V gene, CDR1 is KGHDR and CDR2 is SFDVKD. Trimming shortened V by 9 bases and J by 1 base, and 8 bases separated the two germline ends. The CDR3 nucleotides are TGTGCCACCGGAGACAGGAACACCGGGGAGCTGTTTTTT. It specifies CATGDRNTGELFF.

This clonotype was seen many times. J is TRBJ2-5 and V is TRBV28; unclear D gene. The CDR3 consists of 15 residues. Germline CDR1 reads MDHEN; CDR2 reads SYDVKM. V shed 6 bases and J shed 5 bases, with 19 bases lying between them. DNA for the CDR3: TGTGCCAGCAGCCCCCATTCGGACCCCGGGGAGACCCAGTACTTC. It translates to CASSPHSDPGETQYF.

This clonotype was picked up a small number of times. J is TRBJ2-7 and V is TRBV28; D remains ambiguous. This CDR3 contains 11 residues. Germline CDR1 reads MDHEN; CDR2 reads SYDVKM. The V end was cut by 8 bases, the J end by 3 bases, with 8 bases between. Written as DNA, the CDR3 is TGTGCCAGCCCGTACCACTACGAGCAGTACTTC. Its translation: CASPYHYEQYF.

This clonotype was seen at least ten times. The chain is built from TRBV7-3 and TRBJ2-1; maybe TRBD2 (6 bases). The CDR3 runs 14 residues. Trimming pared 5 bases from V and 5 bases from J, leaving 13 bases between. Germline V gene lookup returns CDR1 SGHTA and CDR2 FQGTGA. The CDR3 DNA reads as TGTGCCAGCAGCATACGTAGCGGTAACAATGAGCAGTTCTTC. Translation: CASSIRSGNNEQFF.